This T cell receptor beta chain was captured by sequencing in a study of prognosis after radiotherapy for stage I lung cancer. Germline lookup yields CDR1 MNHNS and CDR2 SASEGT. V lost 7 bases to trimming and J lost 3 bases; unmatched junction nucleotides: 15. The CDR3 has 18 amino acids. About this clonotype itself: The antigen remains undetermined.

Study results and limitations: Lower values of Shannon entropy after stereotactic body radiation therapy were seen in patients who developed distant metastases.

Genomic DNA provided the template from which TCR beta CDR3 was amplified by two-round multiplex PCR. First-round PCR employed TRBV- and TRBJ-specific primers for each gene. MiXCR was run by TCRdb on the multiplex PCR reads, yielding one entry per CDR3 protein. The repertoire holds around 11,000 distinct CDR3 sequences, with 45% to 65% as singletons. This TCR derives from a donor older than 45 with non-small cell lung cancer. The chain carries TRBV6-1 and TRBJ2-7, with TRBD2 matching 13 bases. The specimen comprised PBMCs, sampled before or after stereotactic body radiation therapy (not recorded which). In nucleotides, the CDR3 is TGTGCCAGCATCCAACGAAGACTAGCGGGAGGAGTGGTCTACGAGCAGTACTTC. Translation gives CASIQRRLAGGVVYEQYF.